These 5 T cell receptor beta chains were all obtained from the same sample, sequenced in a study of T cell responses to AZD1222 COVID-19 vaccine. Profiling relied on immunoSEQ multiplex PCR, and the TCRdb table lists in-frame clones only, not all of them. Among around 140,000 clones listed, about 93% were seen once. This sample comprised peripheral blood, obtained on day 0 of AZD1222 vaccination. These receptors came from an adult in good health.

This clone occurred a few times. The chain couples TRBV7-2 to TRBJ2-5, with TRBD1 identical over 9 bases. CDR1 and CDR2 (germline): SGHTA, FQGNSA. The CDR3 has 15 amino acids. The ends lost 3 bases at V and 7 bases at J; junction bases unmatched: 9. CDR3 DNA: TGTGCCAGCAGCTTTGCCGGGACAGGGAGGGGGACCCAGTACTTC. Protein: CASSFAGTGRGTQYF.

This clone was picked up one time. The chain is built from TRBV9 and TRBJ1-2; D is possibly TRBD1 (6 bases). V was trimmed by 0 bases and J by 6 bases, leaving 12 bases between them. The V gene's germline CDR1 is SGDLS and CDR2 YYNGEE. The CDR3 loop spans 14 amino acids. The CDR3 DNA reads as TGTGCCAGCAGCGTAGACCTTAGGGGGGATGGCTACACCTTC. Translating it yields CASSVDLRGDGYTF.

This chain uses TRBV18 with TRBJ1-1; D is unresolved. Germline V gives CDR1 KGHSH, CDR2 LQKENI. The CDR3 has 13 residues. Trimming took 3 bases from V and 4 from J, leaving 9 bases between them. CDR3 loop: CASSPPSVTEAFF. CDR3 DNA: TGTGCCAGCTCACCGCCTTCCGTCACTGAAGCTTTCTTT.

The gene calls are TRBV7-6 and TRBJ1-1; D might be TRBD1 (6 bases). Between the trimmed V and J ends, which lost 1 base and 2 bases, there was a span of 11 bases. CDR1 is SGHVS and CDR2 is FNYEAQ in the germline V gene. The CDR3 has 15 amino acids. CDR3 loop: CASSLGGGRNTEAFF. As DNA, the CDR3 is TGTGCCAGCAGCTTAGGAGGGGGAAGAAACACTGAAGCTTTCTTT.

This chain joins TRBV18 and TRBJ2-7; 8 bases agree with TRBD1. Germline values: CDR1 KGHSH, CDR2 LQKENI. Losses at the gene ends were 8 bases for V and 4 bases for J; bases not matched to a gene: 13. This CDR3 comprises 15 residues. For the CDR3, the DNA is TGTGCCAGCGCCGATTCCCGGACAGGGATTTACGAGCAGTACTTC. It yields the protein CASADSRTGIYEQYF. The variable domain in full, completed from reference TRBV18 and TRBJ2-7, reads NAGVMQNPRHLVRRRGQEARLRCSPMKGHSHVYWYRQLPEEGLKFMVYLQKENIIDESGMPKERFSAEFPKEGPSILRIQQVVRGDSAAYFCASADSRTGIYEQYFGPGTRLTVT.